These 24 T cell receptor beta chains share one sample of origin, sequenced in a study of T cell repertoires in urothelial bladder cancer. TCRdb's copy holds only in-frame clones and misses some; the assay was immunoSEQ multiplex PCR. The data contain 9,500 to 13,000 clones, about 64% of them seen just once; the ten biggest clones take up around 6.5%. Material for sequencing was tumor-infiltrating cells from bladder cancer. Receptors were obtained from a human donor with a benign inflammatory bladder lesion.

In this sample, this clone turned up a few times. The J gene is TRBJ2-3, the V gene TRBV18; possible D gene TRBD2, 5 bases. From germline, CDR1 is KGHSH and CDR2 LQKENI. V was clipped by 3 bases and J by 1 base, with 11 bases between them. The CDR3 sequence is 15 residues long. The CDR3 reads CASSPIALGTDTQYF. In nucleotides, the CDR3 is TGTGCCAGCTCACCCATAGCGTTGGGCACAGATACGCAGTATTTT.

V is TRBV7-9 and J is TRBJ2-2; the D call may be TRBD1 or TRBD2 (5 bases each). Germline assignment: CDR1 SEHNR and CDR2 FQNEAQ (reference sequence). The CDR3 is 14 residues long. Trimming took 3 bases from V and 7 from J, leaving 12 bases between them. CDR3 sequence (DNA): TGTGCCAGCAGCTTCTCCACGGGGCTCGGGGAGCTGTTTTTT. The encoded protein is CASSFSTGLGELFF.

This chain joins TRBV19 and TRBJ1-2, with 9 nucleotides matching TRBD1. Germline CDR1 LNHDA, CDR2 SQIVND (reference sequence). CDR3 length equals 16 residues. V lost 9 bases to trimming and J lost 6 bases; unmatched junction nucleotides: 17. The CDR3 bases are TGTGCCAGCTCTCGTCTCGCACGGGACAGGGCCAATGGCTACACCTTC. It specifies CASSRLARDRANGYTF.

This CDR3 reads CASGGDRGYEQYF. DNA for the CDR3: TGCGCCAGCGGGGGGGACAGGGGCTACGAGCAGTACTTC. This chain connects TRBV10-2 to TRBJ2-7; 10 bases line up with TRBD1. The junction had 4 bases not matched to a gene; V was cut back by 8 bases and J by 3 bases. Germline V gene lookup returns CDR1 WSHSY and CDR2 SAAADI. The CDR3 has 13 amino acids.

This clone was recorded a few times. The rearrangement uses TRBV30 and TRBJ1-1; no definite D call. The germline CDR1 and CDR2 sequences are GTSNPN and SVGIG (reference sequence). Trimming cost V 7 bases and J 1 base, with 7 bases left between them. The CDR3 length is 11 residues. The CDR3 region is CALERNTEAFF. The CDR3 DNA reads as TGTGCCTTAGAAAGGAACACTGAAGCTTTCTTT.

The V gene is TRBV6-6, the J gene TRBJ2-1, with 8 bases fitting TRBD1. V lost 4 bases and J lost 8; bases outside the gene matches: 7. Germline-derived CDR1 and CDR2 are MNHNY and SVGAGI (reference sequence). The CDR3 contains 14 residues. This CDR3 is CASSSDRARDEQFF. Written as DNA, the CDR3 is TGTGCCAGCAGTTCGGACAGGGCAAGAGATGAGCAGTTCTTC.

By sample fraction, this clone is medium-sized. The chain carries TRBV19 and TRBJ1-5; D remains ambiguous. The CDR3 length is 12 residues. The germline V and J ends were trimmed by 10 bases and 6 bases, with 13 bases remaining between them. Germline loops: CDR1 LNHDA, CDR2 SQIVND (reference sequence). In DNA form, the CDR3 reads TGTGCCACCCTGTCGTTGGGTCAGCCCCAGCATTTT. This sequence encodes CATLSLGQPQHF.

V gene TRBV4-2 combines with J gene TRBJ2-1; a weak D match, TRBD2 (7 bases). The CDR3 spans 22 residues. Germline V gene sequence: CDR1 LGHNA, CDR2 YNFKEQ. V was pared by 4 bases and J by 0 bases, with 31 bases between. CDR3 in DNA: TGTGCCAGCAGCCCTAAAGGCGCCGGGACACAAGGCGGGGGACTCTCCTACAATGAGCAGTTCTTC. This sequence encodes CASSPKGAGTQGGGLSYNEQFF.

J is TRBJ2-1 and V is TRBV21-1. TRBV21-1 represents a pseudogene. The CDR3 covers 14 residues. CDR3 sequence: CAMKVGQGRNEQFF. The CDR3 DNA follows: TGTGCCATGAAGGTCGGGCAGGGGAGGAATGAGCAGTTCTTC.

The chain has TRBV6-6 and TRBJ1-1; TRBD1 might be the D (5 bases). The germline CDR1 and CDR2 sequences are MNHNY and SVGAGI (reference sequence). V was shortened by 5 bases and J by 3 bases, with 13 bases between the two germline ends. The CDR3 sequence is 14 residues long. The CDR3: CASSLTAGDTEAFF. The CDR3 nucleotides read TGTGCCAGCAGTCTTACCGCGGGGGACACTGAAGCTTTCTTT.

V usage is TRBV7-3 and J usage is TRBJ1-2; a weak D match, TRBD1 (5 bases). The CDR3 spans 13 residues. V lost 5 bases and J 4 bases, leaving 11 bases between the germline ends. Germline V gene data show CDR1 as SGHTA and CDR2 as FQGTGA. CDR3 nucleotide sequence: TGTGCCAGCAGCGCGGGGACTGGCTATGGCTACACCTTC. This encodes CASSAGTGYGYTF. Full variable domain (rest looked up from reference TRBV7-3 and TRBJ1-2): GAGVSQTPSNKVTEKGKYVELRCDPISGHTALYWYRQSLGQGPEFLIYFQGTGAADDSGLPNDRFFAVRPEGSVSTLKIQRTERGDSAVYLCASSAGTGYGYTFGSGTRLTVV.

The rearrangement links TRBV7-8 to TRBJ2-3, with TRBD2 identical over 8 bases. V trimming: 6 bases; J trimming: 11 bases; junction bases outside the gene matches: 16. Germline CDR1 and CDR2: SGHVS and FQNEAQ. The CDR3 is made up of 15 amino acids. The CDR3 region is CASSLGAGGTLRQYF. CDR3 coding DNA: TGTGCCAGCAGTCTTGGGGCGGGGGGCACCCTACGGCAGTATTTT.

This clone occurred once. The chain combines TRBV11-1 with TRBJ2-1, with 13 bases identical to TRBD2. V trimming: 5 bases; J trimming: 4 bases; junction bases outside the gene matches: 5. This CDR3 region has 16 residues. In germline, CDR1 is SGHAT, CDR2 FQDESV (reference sequence). This chain's CDR3 is CASSRGTSGVYNEQFF. CDR3 nucleotides: TGTGCCAGCAGCCGGGGGACTAGCGGGGTTTACAATGAGCAGTTCTTC.

The chain has TRBV2 and TRBJ2-3; D call uncertain. The CDR3 is made up of 11 amino acids. Trimming took 3 bases from V and 5 from J, leaving 3 bases between them. Germline lookup yields CDR1 SNHLY and CDR2 FYNNEI. The CDR3 nucleotides read TGTGCCAGCAGTGATTTAGATACGCAGTATTTT. This encodes CASSDLDTQYF.

The V call is TRBV4-1, the J call TRBJ2-6; no reliable D call. The CDR3 is 17 amino acids. V was cut by 0 bases and J by 3 bases, with 12 bases left in between. Germline CDR1 is MGHRA and CDR2 is YSYEKL. CDR3: CASSQDLYARGANVLTF. CDR3 sequence (DNA): TGCGCCAGCAGCCAAGATCTATACGCTCGTGGGGCCAACGTCCTGACTTTC.

This chain links TRBV27 with TRBJ1-1; 8 bases fit TRBD1. The CDR3 has 16 amino acids. V dropped 0 bases and J dropped 1; count of bases not matched to a gene: 4. Germline CDR1 and CDR2: MNHEY and SMNVEV (reference sequence). The CDR3 coding sequence is TGTGCCAGCAGTTTATCTGGGACAGGCAGGAACACTGAAGCTTTCTTT. It yields the protein CASSLSGTGRNTEAFF.

V is TRBV29-1 and J is TRBJ2-5; 7 bases line up with TRBD1. CDR3 size: 14 residues. Trimming removed 5 bases from V and 2 bases from J; junction bases left unmatched: 8. From germline, CDR1 is SQVTM and CDR2 ANQGSEA. As DNA, the CDR3 is TGCAGCGTTCCTATATGGGGACAGCAAGAGACCCAGTACTTC. Its protein is CSVPIWGQQETQYF.

This clone was found a few times. This chain joins TRBV21-1 and TRBJ2-7; TRBD2, as called in the table, went unchecked against the DNA. TRBV21-1 corresponds to a pseudogene. The CDR3 consists of 16 residues. CDR3 bases: TGTGCCAGCAGCCGGAGGGACCAGTCCCTGTCCTACGAGCAGTACTTC. Residues: CASSRRDQSLSYEQYF.

The chain carries TRBV6-1 and TRBJ2-7; 7 nucleotides agree with TRBD1. Looked up from germline, CDR1 is MNHNS and CDR2 is SASEGT. The CDR3 sequence is 13 residues long. J lost 5 bases, V lost 4 bases, and 5 bases had no gene match. The CDR3 DNA sequence: TGTGCCAGCAGTGTGCAGGGGGTACACGAGCAGTACTTC. Translating gives CASSVQGVHEQYF.

This clone was seen a single time. The chain carries TRBV30 and TRBJ1-5; D call uncertain. CDR3 size: 15 residues. Per the germline V gene, CDR1 is GTSNPN and CDR2 is SVGIG (reference sequence). The V end lost 1 base, the J end lost 6 bases, and 16 bases lay between the germline ends. The CDR3 region has the DNA TGTGCCTGGAGTGGGGCCGGACTGATTCTTCAGCCCCAGCATTTT. It yields the protein CAWSGAGLILQPQHF.

Here the CDR3 reads CASSGGTGGEKLFF. CDR3 bases: TGCGCCAGCAGTGGGGGGACAGGGGGAGAAAAACTGTTTTTT. The chain has TRBV10-2 and TRBJ1-4; TRBD1 matches 11 bases. Germline loops: CDR1 WSHSY, CDR2 SAAADI. The CDR3 runs 14 residues. V dropped 4 bases and J dropped 8; count of bases not matched to a gene: 3.

This chain joins TRBV10-2 and TRBJ2-7; the D gene could be TRBD1 or TRBD2 (5 bases each). The CDR3 runs 17 residues. Trimming took off 1 base at V and 0 bases at J, with 16 bases between the two ends. Germline V gene sequence: CDR1 WSHSY, CDR2 SAAADI. The CDR3 nucleotides read TGCGCCAGCAGTGAGTTACATCCGGGACGCCTCTCCTACGAGCAGTACTTC. It translates to CASSELHPGRLSYEQYF.

This clone has a single count. The gene calls are TRBV5-1 and TRBJ1-5; D remains unclear. Germline V gives CDR1 SGHRS, CDR2 YFSETQ. This CDR3 spans 15 amino acids. The germline V and J ends were trimmed by 0 bases and 1 base, with 8 bases remaining between them. The CDR3, as DNA: TGCGCCAGCAGCTTGGGTCCTTTGAGCAATCAGCCCCAGCATTTT. It encodes CASSLGPLSNQPQHF.

V usage is TRBV23-1 and J usage is TRBJ1-1, with D tentatively TRBD1 (5 bases). TRBV23-1 is an open reading frame, and its role is uncertain. The CDR3 has 14 residues. The V and J ends lost 4 bases and 1 base respectively, with 10 bases between them. The CDR3 loop reads CASSLAGPNTEAFF. The CDR3 DNA reads TGCGCCAGCAGTCTAGCAGGGCCGAACACTGAAGCTTTCTTT.